The rows below give T cell receptor beta chains drawn from one sample of a study of blood T cell repertoires in COVID-19. TCRdb's table, derived via immunoSEQ multiplex PCR, lists solely in-frame clones and lacks some. The sample has about 110,000 clones; approximately 85% are singletons. Material: peripheral blood. The receptors here all came from a woman aged 60 to 75 with COVID-19, enrolled during active disease. CDR3s include the opening cysteine and the closing phenylalanine or tryptophan. D genes are given only for firm matches. Clone size appears in some rows only: once, few, many, or a class for an expanded clone.

>TRBD1|.|TRBJ1-4|TRBV2
CASGGARTGGYEKLFF
TGTGCCAGCGGGGGAGCCAGGACAGGAGGTTATGAAAAACTGTTTTTT
>.|.|TRBJ2-3|TRBV30
CAWSVGDTLPTDTQYF
TGTGCCTGGAGTGTAGGTGACACACTTCCCACAGATACGCAGTATTTT
>TRBD1|.|TRBJ1-1|TRBV5-1
CASSSQTTGDTEAFF
TGCGCCAGCAGCTCTCAGACGACAGGGGACACTGAAGCTTTCTTT
>.|.|TRBJ1-2|TRBV9
CASSVNPGLHYGYTF
TGTGCCAGCAGCGTAAATCCGGGTCTTCACTATGGCTACACCTTC
>TRBD1|.|TRBJ1-2|TRBV7-2
CASSLTADRGHSYGYTF
TGTGCCAGCAGCTTAACAGCGGACAGGGGACACAGCTATGGCTACACCTTC
>.|few|TRBJ2-1|TRBV5-6
CASSPGEGQFF
TGTGCCAGCAGTCCAGGGGAGGGGCAGTTCTTC
>.|.|TRBJ2-1|TRBV2
CASRWQANYNEQFF
TGTGCCAGCCGTTGGCAGGCGAATTACAATGAGCAGTTCTTC
>TRBD1|.|TRBJ1-2|TRBV6-2/TRBV6-3
CASSYTGEYGYTF
TGTGCCAGCAGTTATACAGGGGAGTATGGCTACACCTTC
>.|.|TRBJ1-4|TRBV5-8
CASSPSGEKLFF
TGTGCCAGCAGCCCCTCTGGCGAAAAACTGTTTTTT
>TRBD2|.|TRBJ2-1|TRBV27
CASSLEGAGLAFNEQFF
TGTGCCAGCAGTTTAGAGGGCGCGGGACTAGCATTCAATGAGCAGTTCTTC
>.|.|TRBJ2-7|TRBV13
CASGSRGPGEQYF
TGTGCCAGCGGTTCTAGAGGGCCGGGCGAGCAGTACTTC
>TRBD1|once|TRBJ1-2|TRBV27
CASSPTGAAYGYTF
TGTGCCAGCAGTCCGACAGGGGCCGCCTATGGCTACACCTTC
>.|.|TRBJ1-2|TRBV7-3
CASSPAGGDYGYTF
TGTGCCAGCAGCCCCGCCGGGGGGGACTATGGCTACACCTTC
>TRBD1|.|TRBJ1-2|TRBV30
CAWSIGTGGIYGYTF
TGTGCCTGGAGTATCGGGACAGGGGGCATATATGGCTACACCTTC
>TRBD1|.|TRBJ2-7|TRBV27
CASSLFGTGRKFYEQYF
TGTGCCAGCAGTTTATTCGGGACAGGGAGGAAGTTCTACGAGCAGTACTTC
>.|once|TRBJ1-6|TRBV7-9
CASSFRGDYNSPLHF
TGTGCCAGCAGCTTTCGCGGGGATTATAATTCACCCCTCCACTTT
>.|.|TRBJ2-7|TRBV5-1
CASSPRETLGEQYF
TGCGCCAGCAGCCCAAGGGAGACCTTGGGCGAGCAGTACTTC
>.|.|TRBJ2-2|TRBV15
CATSRGGGSTGELFF
TGTGCCACCAGCAGAGGGGGGGGCAGTACCGGGGAGCTGTTTTTT
>TRBD1|.|TRBJ2-2|TRBV4-1
CASSQRDRVVELFF
TGCGCCAGCAGCCAGCGGGACAGGGTTGTGGAGCTGTTTTTT
>.|.|TRBJ1-2|TRBV3-1/TRBV3-2
CASSQDRGYSYTF
TGTGCCAGCAGCCAAGATAGAGGGTACAGCTACACCTTC
>.|few|TRBJ1-1|TRBV9
CASSVAIGADAGVGTEAFF
TGTGCCAGCAGCGTAGCTATAGGTGCGGACGCAGGGGTAGGCACTGAAGCTTTCTTT
>.|.|TRBJ1-2|TRBV4-3
CASSQVSIFDRNYGYTF
TGCGCCAGCAGCCAAGTTTCCATTTTCGACAGGAACTATGGCTACACCTTC